Below are 27 T cell receptor beta chains sequenced from a single sample in a study of blood T cell repertoires in COVID-19 (dated by TCRdb to the early 2020s). Receptor amplification or capture employed the immunoSEQ multiplex PCR assay. This immuneACCESS table, as held by TCRdb, lists in-frame sequences with V and J called but not all clones. Of the missing ones, under half trace to an unresolved V gene in checked studies; the others have no known cause. This sample gives roughly 220,000 clones in total; more than 80% of them show up just once. The top ten clonotypes cover 7.5% to 8% of the sample. Sample: peripheral blood. These receptors were taken from a woman aged 80 or older with COVID-19, enrolled during active disease.

The rearrangement joins TRBV6-6 to TRBJ1-3, with D possibly TRBD1 on 6 matching bases. CDR1 MNHNY and CDR2 SVGAGI come from the germline V gene (reference sequence). This CDR3 has 16 amino acids. Trimming left V 0 bases short and J 0 bases short, with 9 bases between. CDR3 nucleotides: TGTGCCAGCAGTTACTCCAGGGGCACCTCTGGAAACACCATATATTTT. Translated, it gives CASSYSRGTSGNTIYF.

V is TRBV18 and J is TRBJ1-2; D uncertain. Per germline, CDR1 KGHSH and CDR2 LQKENI. The V gene lost 3 bases and the J gene lost 3 bases, with 11 bases spanning the gap. The CDR3 has 14 residues. CDR3 sequence reads: CASSPNQADYGYTF. The CDR3 coding sequence is TGTGCCAGCTCACCGAACCAGGCAGACTATGGCTACACCTTC.

The gene calls are TRBV14 and TRBJ1-2, with TRBD1 matching over 7 bases. Germline V gene lookup returns CDR1 SGHDN and CDR2 FVKESK. V dropped 4 bases and J dropped 2; count of bases not matched to a gene: 4. The CDR3 consists of 14 residues. The CDR3 DNA reads TGTGCCAGCAGCCGGGAGACAGGGAACTATGGCTACACCTTC. Protein product: CASSRETGNYGYTF.

This chain uses TRBV10-3 with TRBJ2-1, with 9 bases that match TRBD1. The germline gives CDR1 ENHRY, CDR2 SYGVKD. This CDR3 is built from 17 residues. The ends lost 4 bases at V and 8 bases at J; junction bases unmatched: 15. For the CDR3, the DNA is TGTGCCATCAGTGCCGGGACAGGGATCGGGGCGGAGCATGAGCAGTTCTTC. Its protein is CAISAGTGIGAEHEQFF.

The chain employs TRBV5-6 and TRBJ2-7; D call uncertain. This CDR3 spans 14 amino acids. Germline assignment: CDR1 SGHDT and CDR2 YYEEEE. V lost 2 bases and J 2 bases, leaving 11 bases between the germline ends. In DNA form, the CDR3 reads TGTGCCAGCAGCTTCATAGGTACTACCTACGAGCAGTACTTC. Its protein product is CASSFIGTTYEQYF.

The genes are TRBV5-1 and TRBJ1-2, with D maybe TRBD1 (5 bases). Per germline, CDR1 SGHRS and CDR2 YFSETQ. The V and J ends lost 4 bases and 0 bases respectively, with 13 bases between them. The CDR3 has 15 amino acids. The CDR3 loop reads CASSPPRTSNYGYTF. The CDR3 nucleotides read TGCGCCAGCAGCCCACCTAGGACATCTAACTATGGCTACACCTTC.

The chain combines TRBV6-6 with TRBJ1-2; 11 bases line up with TRBD1. CDR1 is MNHNY and CDR2 is SVGAGI in the germline V gene (reference sequence). V shed 6 bases and J 3 bases; nucleotides not matched to a gene: 3. The CDR3 has 14 residues. CDR3 in DNA: TGTGCCAGCAGCCGGACAGGGGGCGACTATGGCTACACCTTC. Translated, it gives CASSRTGGDYGYTF.

This chain joins TRBV7-9 and TRBJ1-4; no reliable D call. With 3 bases removed from V and 4 bases from J, the gap between germline ends came to 9 bases. The CDR3 covers 14 residues. Germline V gene lookup returns CDR1 SEHNR and CDR2 FQNEAQ (reference sequence). The CDR3 reads CASSFQRRNEKLFF. The CDR3, as DNA: TGTGCCAGCAGCTTTCAGCGCCGTAATGAAAAACTGTTTTTT.

This clone appeared a few times. This chain links TRBV28 with TRBJ2-5; the match to TRBD2 covers 10 bases. The CDR3 is made up of 16 amino acids. Germline CDR1 MDHEN, CDR2 SYDVKM. V lost 3 bases to trimming and J lost 5 bases; unmatched junction nucleotides: 9. The CDR3 here is CASSLSSGRLAETQYF. The CDR3 DNA is TGTGCCAGCAGTTTGAGTAGCGGGAGGTTGGCTGAGACCCAGTACTTC.

The CDR3 DNA sequence: TGTGCCAGCAGCGTTAGACAGGGGTCCACTAATGAAAAACTGTTTTTT. It encodes CASSVRQGSTNEKLFF. V is TRBV7-8 and J is TRBJ1-4; 8 nucleotides align to TRBD1. This CDR3 is 16 amino acids long. Germline lookup yields CDR1 SGHVS and CDR2 FQNEAQ. Trimming at V came to 5 bases and at J to 2 bases, leaving 7 bases not matched to a gene.

In DNA, the CDR3 is TGCGCCAGCAGCCGATCCACTAGCGGGAGTGTAGATACGCAGTATTTT. Encoded protein: CASSRSTSGSVDTQYF. The chain has TRBV4-3 and TRBJ2-3, with 11 bases fitting TRBD2. Per germline, CDR1 LGHNA and CDR2 YSLEER. V lost 4 bases, J lost 5 bases, and 8 bases stayed unmatched. CDR3 length: 16 amino acids.

The V call is TRBV6-5, the J call TRBJ1-2; 9 bases agree with TRBD1. This CDR3 contains 13 residues. V lost 6 bases to trimming and J lost 5 bases; unmatched junction nucleotides: 4. From germline, CDR1 is MNHEY and CDR2 SVGAGI. The CDR3 reads CASRGQGLYGYTF. In DNA form, the CDR3 reads TGTGCCAGCAGAGGACAGGGGTTATATGGCTACACCTTC.

The gene calls are TRBV29-1 and TRBJ2-3, with 10 bases lining up with TRBD2. Trimming cost V 4 bases and J 4 bases; bases outside gene matches: 2. Per germline, CDR1 SQVTM and CDR2 ANQGSEA. This CDR3 is 13 amino acids long. The CDR3: CSVVAGGSDTQYF. CDR3 nucleotides: TGCAGCGTTGTAGCGGGAGGTTCAGATACGCAGTATTTT.

The J gene is TRBJ2-7, the V gene TRBV27; perhaps TRBD1 as D (6 bases). CDR3 length: 12 amino acids. In germline, CDR1 is MNHEY, CDR2 SMNVEV (reference sequence). V was pared by 3 bases and J by 4 bases, with 7 bases between. CDR3 sequence reads: CASSFRGYEQYF. In DNA, the CDR3 is TGTGCCAGCAGTTTCAGGGGATACGAGCAGTACTTC.

The DNA of the CDR3 is TGTGCCAGCAGTCCCCGGGGACTAGCGGGAGCTGAGCAGTTCTTC. Translated, it gives CASSPRGLAGAEQFF. The chain recombines TRBV28 with TRBJ2-1; 14 bases match TRBD2. With V trimmed by 5 bases and J by 9 bases, 6 bases remained unmatched. The CDR3 is 15 residues long. Per the germline V gene, CDR1 is MDHEN and CDR2 is SYDVKM.

The chain combines TRBV28 with TRBJ1-2, with 11 nucleotides matching TRBD1. The CDR3 is 18 residues long. J was trimmed by 4 bases and V by 2 bases; bases with no gene match: 12. Germline values: CDR1 MDHEN, CDR2 SYDVKM. CDR3 in amino acids: CASSLGGQGGRMGYGYTF. In nucleotides, the CDR3 is TGTGCCAGCAGTTTAGGGGGACAGGGGGGACGGATGGGCTATGGCTACACCTTC.

The chain is built from TRBV5-1 and TRBJ1-1; perhaps TRBD1 as D (6 bases). V lost 5 bases to trimming and J lost 7 bases, with 18 bases between them. Germline CDR1 and CDR2: SGHRS and YFSETQ. This CDR3 region has 14 residues. The CDR3 region has the DNA TGCGCCAGCAGGGGACCTACCCAGGGGAGTGAAGCTTTCTTT. Protein: CASRGPTQGSEAFF.

This chain uses TRBV20-1 with TRBJ1-6; 8 bases map to TRBD1. The ends lost 3 bases at V and 10 bases at J; junction bases unmatched: 11. The CDR3 is made up of 15 amino acids. Germline CDR1 reads DFQATT; CDR2 reads SNEGSKA (reference sequence). The CDR3: CSASKPDRGISPLHF. The CDR3 DNA reads TGCAGTGCTAGTAAGCCCGACAGGGGAATATCACCCCTCCACTTT.

This chain joins TRBV18 and TRBJ1-4, with a weak D call TRBD1 (6 bases). This CDR3 is built from 17 residues. V shed 0 bases and J shed 3 bases, with 14 bases lying between them. Germline V gene lookup returns CDR1 KGHSH and CDR2 LQKENI. The CDR3 loop is CASSPPPQTGSNEKLFF. The CDR3 coding sequence is TGTGCCAGCTCACCACCTCCTCAGACAGGATCTAATGAAAAACTGTTTTTT. Based on the CDR3 plus reference TRBV18 and TRBJ1-4, the full variable domain is NAGVMQNPRHLVRRRGQEARLRCSPMKGHSHVYWYRQLPEEGLKFMVYLQKENIIDESGMPKERFSAEFPKEGPSILRIQQVVRGDSAAYFCASSPPPQTGSNEKLFFGSGTQLSVL.

The chain employs TRBV6-2 or TRBV6-3 and TRBJ1-5; D gene unclear. This CDR3 is built from 14 residues. V lost 5 bases and J 1 base, leaving 9 bases between the germline ends. Germline-derived CDR1 and CDR2 are MNHEY and SVGEGT. CDR3 in amino acids: CASSRLASNQPQHF. As DNA, the CDR3 is TGTGCCAGCAGTCGTTTGGCCAGCAATCAGCCCCAGCATTTT.

This sequence joins TRBV5-4 and TRBJ2-1, with 8 nucleotides matching TRBD2. CDR1 is SGHNT, CDR2 YYREEE, per germline (reference sequence). The length of the CDR3 is 17 residues. Trimming at V came to 4 bases and at J to 10 bases, leaving 19 bases not matched to a gene. For the CDR3, the DNA is TGTGCCAGCAGCGGGGGAGGGGGACTAGTAGTTGGCGGGGAGCAGTTCTTC. It yields the protein CASSGGGGLVVGGEQFF.

A few counts support this clone. The chain combines TRBV5-1 with TRBJ1-4; 8 bases are shared with TRBD1. This CDR3 is 17 amino acids long. From germline, CDR1 is SGHRS and CDR2 YFSETQ. V dropped 2 bases and J dropped 8; count of bases not matched to a gene: 14. CDR3 sequence: CASSFGQGASLVEKLFF. For the CDR3, the DNA is TGCGCCAGCAGCTTCGGGCAGGGGGCGTCTTTGGTCGAAAAACTGTTTTTT.

The chain has TRBV18 and TRBJ2-7; D is perhaps TRBD2 (6 bases). The CDR3 has 14 amino acids. Between the trimmed V and J ends, which lost 5 bases and 4 bases, there was a span of 15 bases. CDR1 and CDR2 from the germline V gene are KGHSH and LQKENI. In DNA form, the CDR3 reads TGTGCCAGCTCAACGGAGGGAGTGGGGTACGAGCAGTACTTC. Translating gives CASSTEGVGYEQYF.

CDR3 DNA: TGTGCCAGCGCTAAGAACACTGAAGCTTTCTTT. Protein: CASAKNTEAFF. The chain recombines TRBV27 with TRBJ1-1; D uncertain. This CDR3 has 11 residues. Trimming stripped 8 bases from V and 1 base from J, with 5 bases between. Germline loops: CDR1 MNHEY, CDR2 SMNVEV (reference sequence).

J is TRBJ1-2 and V is TRBV7-2; 11 bases agree with TRBD1. Germline V CDR1 and CDR2: SGHTA, FQGNSA. Germline trimming cut 5 bases from V and 5 bases from J; bases unmatched to any gene: 7. The CDR3 consists of 15 residues. The CDR3 nucleotides read TGTGCCAGCAGCGCCCGGGACAGGGGGAAGTATGGCTACACCTTC. Residues: CASSARDRGKYGYTF.

The rearrangement joins TRBV7-8 to TRBJ2-5; the D gene is possibly TRBD1 (5 bases). This CDR3 region has 14 residues. Per the germline V gene, CDR1 is SGHVS and CDR2 is FQNEAQ. Trimming pared 8 bases from V and 1 base from J, leaving 14 bases between. Written as DNA, the CDR3 is TGTGCCAGCTCAGGGTGGAACCTCCAAGAGACCCAGTACTTC. Amino acids: CASSGWNLQETQYF.

This sequence joins TRBV7-2 and TRBJ2-3; 8 bases align to TRBD2. Germline V lookup: CDR1 SGHTA, CDR2 FQGNSA. The CDR3 extends over 14 amino acids. The trim removed 7 bases at V and 0 bases at J, leaving 3 bases unmatched. CDR3 sequence reads: CASTLAGSTDTQYF. CDR3 in DNA: TGTGCCAGCACCCTAGCGGGCAGCACAGATACGCAGTATTTT.